The 28 T cell receptor beta chains below come from one sample, sequenced in a study of blood T cell repertoires in COVID-19. Repertoires were generated with immunoSEQ multiplex PCR, while TCRdb's copy carries only in-frame clones and drops some. The sample has a few hundred thousand clones; 70% to 90% are singletons. Sequenced: peripheral blood. The receptor set was obtained from a woman between 35 and 50 years old with acute or convalescent COVID-19.

The rearrangement links TRBV5-1 to TRBJ1-2; TRBD1 is a possible D gene (6 bases). Trimming removed 4 bases at V and 8 bases at J, with 21 bases between. Germline CDR1 is SGHRS and CDR2 is YFSETQ. The CDR3 totals 15 residues. CDR3 sequence reads: CASSRQDSSSSGYTF. The CDR3 DNA sequence: TGCGCCAGCAGCCGACAGGACAGTTCAAGTTCGGGCTACACCTTC.

The chain links TRBV5-1 to TRBJ1-1; D may be TRBD1 (6 bases). Germline CDR1 reads SGHRS; CDR2 reads YFSETQ. The V end lost 4 bases, the J end lost 5 bases, and 18 bases lay between the germline ends. This CDR3 is built from 15 residues. The CDR3 region has the DNA TGCGCCAGCAGCGCCCTTCCCCAGGGGAATACTGAAGCTTTCTTT. Protein: CASSALPQGNTEAFF.

This clone came up once. V usage is TRBV7-2 and J usage is TRBJ2-2, with a tentative D call TRBD2 (7 bases). Trimming shortened V by 5 bases and J by 4 bases, and 14 bases separated the two germline ends. The CDR3 has 15 residues. Looked up from germline, CDR1 is SGHTA and CDR2 is FQGNSA. The CDR3 region has the DNA TGTGCCAGCAGCCGCGGGGGCTGGGTCACCGGGGAGCTGTTTTTT. Protein sequence: CASSRGGWVTGELFF. The complete variable domain, with remaining parts taken from reference TRBV7-2 and TRBJ2-2, reads GAGVSQSPSNKVTEKGKDVELRCDPISGHTALYWYRQSLGQGLEFLIYFQGNSAPDKSGLPSDRFSAERTGGSVSTLTIQRTQQEDSAVYLCASSRGGWVTGELFFGEGSRLTVL.

This clone occurred a few times. The rearrangement joins TRBV10-3 to TRBJ2-2, with TRBD2 identical over 8 bases. The CDR3 extends over 16 amino acids. V trimming: 0 bases; J trimming: 5 bases; junction bases outside the gene matches: 5. CDR1 is ENHRY, CDR2 SYGVKD, per germline. The CDR3 region has the DNA TGTGCCATCAGTGAGTCGTGGACTAGCATTACCGGGGAGCTGTTTTTT. This translates into CAISESWTSITGELFF.

CDR3 loop: CASSYRLAGGPGTDTQYF. The CDR3 DNA reads TGTGCCAGCAGCTACCGACTAGCGGGGGGGCCAGGCACAGATACGCAGTATTTT. The chain combines TRBV4-2 with TRBJ2-3; 14 bases are shared with TRBD2. Germline loops: CDR1 LGHNA, CDR2 YNFKEQ. Trimming removed 5 bases from V and 1 base from J; junction bases left unmatched: 8. The CDR3 has 18 residues.

This chain uses TRBV21-1 with TRBJ1-1; TRBD1, the table's D call, lacks a check against the DNA. TRBV21-1 corresponds to a pseudogene. CDR3 size: 19 residues. CDR3 nucleotides: TGTGCCACCGCACCGGGACAGCACGGCTTCATCTGCAGAACACCTGAAGCTTTCTTT. Translating gives CATAPGQHGFICRTPEAFF.

The chain recombines TRBV12-3 or TRBV12-4 with TRBJ1-1; D perhaps matches TRBD1 (5 bases). The CDR3 length is 13 residues. Trimming stripped 7 bases from V and 0 bases from J, with 9 bases between. The CDR3 protein is CASTQAMNTEAFF. In nucleotides, the CDR3 is TGTGCCAGCACACAGGCCATGAACACTGAAGCTTTCTTT.

The chain joins TRBV29-1 to TRBJ1-1, with D perhaps matching TRBD1 (6 bases). Trimming removed 5 bases from V and 2 bases from J, with 12 bases in between. The germline CDR1 and CDR2 sequences are SQVTM and ANQGSEA. The CDR3 is 13 amino acids. The CDR3 bases are TGCAGCGTTCGACAGGCCCCTAACACTGAAGCTTTCTTT. It specifies CSVRQAPNTEAFF.

The rearrangement links TRBV5-1 to TRBJ1-2, with TRBD1 matching 8 bases. The CDR3 loop spans 13 amino acids. The trim removed 5 bases at V and 4 bases at J, leaving 4 bases unmatched. Looked up from germline, CDR1 is SGHRS and CDR2 is YFSETQ. The chain's CDR3 is CASSPGQVYGYTF. The CDR3 DNA sequence: TGCGCCAGCAGTCCGGGACAGGTCTATGGCTACACCTTC.

The count of this clone is one. Additional DNA sequences in this sample encode the identical CDR3. This chain links TRBV6-6 with TRBJ1-5; D uncertain. This CDR3 has 14 amino acids. Trimming cost V 0 bases and J 2 bases, with 5 bases left between them. Germline CDR1 is MNHNY and CDR2 is SVGAGI (reference sequence). CDR3 residues: CASSYSEGNQPQHF. DNA for the CDR3: TGTGCCAGCAGTTACTCGGAGGGCAATCAGCCCCAGCATTTT.

V usage is TRBV12-3 or TRBV12-4 and J usage is TRBJ1-2; D unclear. V dropped 3 bases and J dropped 8 bases, with 13 bases sitting between them. The CDR3 is made up of 13 amino acids. This CDR3 reads CASSFQSAGGYTF. In nucleotides, the CDR3 is TGTGCCAGCAGTTTCCAATCCGCGGGAGGCTACACCTTC.

The CDR3 region has the DNA TGTGCCAGCAGCTTGATGGGGGCAGGGGGCACTGAAAAACTGTTTTTT. Translated, it gives CASSLMGAGGTEKLFF. The chain links TRBV7-2 to TRBJ1-4, with 8 positions matching TRBD1. The CDR3 runs to 16 residues. V lost 3 bases, J lost 7 bases, and 10 bases stayed unmatched. The germline CDR1 and CDR2 sequences are SGHTA and FQGNSA.

The genes are TRBV18 and TRBJ1-1; D might be TRBD1 (6 bases). The V gene lost 3 bases and the J gene lost 1 base, with 12 bases spanning the gap. The germline V gene encodes CDR1 KGHSH and CDR2 LQKENI. The CDR3 runs to 15 residues. The chain's CDR3 is CASSPEQGTNTEAFF. The DNA for the CDR3 is TGTGCCAGCTCACCGGAACAGGGAACGAACACTGAAGCTTTCTTT.

This clone was found a few times. This chain uses TRBV9 with TRBJ1-3, with TRBD1 as a possible D gene (5 bases). The length of the CDR3 is 16 residues. V lost 0 bases and J lost 1, with 11 bases in between. Germline V gives CDR1 SGDLS, CDR2 YYNGEE. This CDR3 is CASSVGIGGSGNTIYF. The CDR3, as DNA: TGTGCCAGCAGCGTAGGGATCGGGGGATCTGGAAACACCATATATTTT.

This chain joins TRBV23-1 and TRBJ1-2; D remains ambiguous. TRBV23-1 is classed as an ORF, of uncertain function. Trimming took 6 bases from V and 6 from J, leaving 11 bases between them. The CDR3 consists of 12 residues. The CDR3: CASRQPSHGYTF. DNA of the CDR3: TGCGCCAGCAGACAGCCGTCCCATGGCTACACCTTC.

This clone showed up just once. This rearrangement joins TRBV6-5 to TRBJ2-5; 13 nucleotides match TRBD2. J was trimmed by 4 bases and V by 4 bases; bases with no gene match: 3. CDR1 and CDR2 from the germline V gene are MNHEY and SVGAGI. The CDR3 loop spans 15 amino acids. CDR3 protein: CASSSTSGGAETQYF. CDR3 DNA sequence: TGTGCCAGCAGTTCCACTAGCGGGGGGGCAGAGACCCAGTACTTC.

The table lists this clone with a few counts. The chain links TRBV6-5 to TRBJ1-2; 8 bases map to TRBD1. This CDR3 contains 15 residues. J lost 5 bases, V lost 8 bases, and 13 bases had no gene match. The germline V gene has CDR1 MNHEY and CDR2 SVGAGI. CDR3 residues: CASRGGGQGAYGYTF. Written as DNA, the CDR3 is TGTGCCAGCCGAGGGGGGGGGCAGGGGGCGTATGGCTACACCTTC.

Regarding this clone: This same CDR3 is encoded by further DNA sequences in the sample. V and J are TRBV5-1 and TRBJ2-1; TRBD2 matches 8 bases. Trimming removed 3 bases from V and 0 bases from J; junction bases left unmatched: 5. The CDR3 spans 16 residues. Per germline, CDR1 SGHRS and CDR2 YFSETQ. CDR3 nucleotide sequence: TGCGCCAGCAGCTCATCGGGGGGGAGCTCCTACAATGAGCAGTTCTTC. This codes for CASSSSGGSSYNEQFF. The whole variable domain, filled in from reference TRBV5-1 and TRBJ2-1, reads KAGVTQTPRYLIKTRGQQVTLSCSPISGHRSVSWYQQTPGQGLQFLFEYFSETQRNKGNFPGRFSGRQFSNSRSEMNVSTLELGDSALYLCASSSSGGSSYNEQFFGPGTRLTVL.

The CDR3 sequence: CASKITGAEDQPQHF. CDR3 DNA: TGTGCCAGCAAAATCACAGGGGCCGAGGATCAGCCCCAGCATTTT. The rearrangement joins TRBV6-5 to TRBJ1-5, with 7 bases identical to TRBD1. Trimming at V came to 7 bases and at J to 5 bases, leaving 11 bases not matched to a gene. The CDR3 runs 15 residues. Germline CDR1 reads MNHEY; CDR2 reads SVGAGI.

V usage is TRBV4-2 and J usage is TRBJ2-3; 7 nucleotides align to TRBD2. CDR3 size: 16 residues. CDR1 LGHNA and CDR2 YNFKEQ come from the germline V gene. Germline trimming cut 3 bases from V and 2 bases from J; bases unmatched to any gene: 8. CDR3 nucleotide sequence: TGTGCCAGCAGCCAGGGGGGGACTACCATCACAGATACGCAGTATTTT. Translation gives CASSQGGTTITDTQYF.

This chain joins TRBV15 and TRBJ1-5; D gene uncertain. The CDR3 is 16 residues long. Germline V gene sequence: CDR1 LNHNV, CDR2 YYDKDF (reference sequence). V lost 1 base and J lost 6, with 16 bases in between. The CDR3 here is CATSRGLRRVGQPQHF. Here the CDR3 DNA reads TGTGCCACCAGCAGAGGTCTAAGGAGGGTGGGTCAGCCCCAGCATTTT. Full variable domain (remainder filled in from reference TRBV15 and TRBJ1-5): DAMVIQNPRYQVTQFGKPVTLSCSQTLNHNVMYWYQQKSSQAPKLLFHYYDKDFNNEADTPDNFQSRRPNTSFCFLDIRSPGLGDTAMYLCATSRGLRRVGQPQHFGDGTRLSIL.

V and J are TRBV11-3 and TRBJ2-3; D is ambiguous. The CDR3 runs 14 residues. CDR1 is SGHNT, CDR2 YENEEA, per germline. The germline V and J ends were trimmed by 5 bases and 3 bases, with 12 bases remaining between them. In DNA, the CDR3 is TGTGCCAGCAGCAACAACGGGTTGACAGATACGCAGTATTTT. Translation gives CASSNNGLTDTQYF.

V is TRBV19 and J is TRBJ1-2; the match to TRBD1 covers 7 bases. CDR3 length equals 15 residues. The J segment lost 4 bases and the V segment lost 3 bases, leaving 8 bases of the junction unmatched. CDR1 LNHDA and CDR2 SQIVND come from the germline V gene (reference sequence). The CDR3 here is CASSIVQGGGYGYTF. DNA for the CDR3: TGTGCCAGTAGTATTGTCCAGGGGGGTGGCTATGGCTACACCTTC.

Comments on this clone: In the same sample, other DNA sequences code for this CDR3. The chain employs TRBV27 and TRBJ1-6, with a possible D match to TRBD1 (5 bases). CDR3 length: 14 residues. V lost 5 bases, J lost 7 bases, and 12 bases lay in between. Germline V CDR1 and CDR2: MNHEY, SMNVEV (reference sequence). As DNA, the CDR3 is TGTGCCAGCAGTCTCCGGGGGTTGAATTCACCCCTCCACTTT. Translating it yields CASSLRGLNSPLHF.

The V call is TRBV7-3, the J call TRBJ1-1, with 7 nucleotides matching TRBD1. Germline lookup yields CDR1 SGHTA and CDR2 FQGTGA. The CDR3 runs 13 residues. V gave up 7 bases and J gave up 4 bases; unmatched junction bases: 6. CDR3 region: CASKFQGGTEAFF. CDR3 sequence (DNA): TGTGCCAGCAAGTTCCAGGGGGGCACTGAAGCTTTCTTT.

This sequence joins TRBV24-1 and TRBJ2-1; 11 bases line up with TRBD2. In germline, CDR1 is KGHDR, CDR2 SFDVKD. This CDR3 spans 15 amino acids. The junction had 6 bases not matched to a gene; V was cut back by 6 bases and J by 6 bases. The CDR3 region has the DNA TGTGCCACCAGTATTAGCGGGGGGGCCGGCAATGAGCAGTTCTTC. Translation gives CATSISGGAGNEQFF.

The V and J genes are TRBV7-6 and TRBJ2-5; the match to TRBD2 covers 15 bases. The CDR3 contains 20 residues. In germline, CDR1 is SGHVS, CDR2 FNYEAQ. J gave up 5 bases and V 5 bases, and 18 bases lay outside the gene matches. The CDR3 region has the DNA TGTGCCAGCAGCAGCTTACCCCTAGGACTAGCGGGGGGGTCAAAGGAGACCCAGTACTTC. This codes for CASSSLPLGLAGGSKETQYF.

V and J are TRBV6-5 and TRBJ1-1; 10 bases match TRBD1. CDR3 size: 14 residues. Germline-derived CDR1 and CDR2 are MNHEY and SVGAGI. V was clipped by 6 bases and J by 5 bases; unmatched bases: 6. In DNA, the CDR3 is TGTGCCAGCAGACCACGACAGGGGGCGACTGAAGCTTTCTTT. It codes for CASRPRQGATEAFF.